A selection of T cell receptor beta chains follows, all from one sample in a study of regulatory T cells in long-lasting Graves disease. TCRdb passed the multiplex PCR reads through MiXCR, listing each CDR3 protein once. The sample holds about 420,000 distinct CDR3 sequences, around 17% seen once. This sample also appeared in a second study, on T cells in Graves' hyperthyroidism and ophthalmopathy.

Sample: peripheral blood mononuclear cells (PBMCs), taken at new diagnosis, from a patient treated with antithyroid drugs. The receptors derive from a woman younger than 30 with Graves disease. Each CDR3 is given with its conserved first and last residue. The D gene is left open where the match is weak. Only some rows state a clone size, as once, few, many or a class for expanded clones.

clone size	V gene	J gene	D gene	CDR3 protein	CDR3 DNA
few	TRBV29-1	TRBJ2-7	TRBD2	CSVEDQREDSYEQYF	TGCAGCGTTGAAGACCAGCGGGAGGACTCCTACGAGCAGTACTTC
few	TRBV11-2	TRBJ1-2	TRBD1	CASSLGTGGSGGYTF	TGTGCCAGCAGCTTAGGGACAGGGGGATCGGGAGGCTACACCTTC
many	TRBV7-3	TRBJ2-2	TRBD2	CASSLAGTSGPAGGELFF	TGTGCCAGCAGCTTAGCCGGGACTAGCGGGCCAGCAGGCGGGGAGCTGTTTTTT
.	TRBV20-1	TRBJ2-4	.	CSVVGLAKNIQYF	TGCAGCGTAGTAGGGCTAGCCAAAAACATTCAGTACTTC
few	TRBV2	TRBJ2-3	.	CASSVAGGQDTQYF	TGTGCCAGCAGTGTGGCCGGGGGGCAAGATACGCAGTATTTT
.	TRBV12-5	TRBJ2-1	.	CASGLTSARDDGNNEQFF	TGTGCTAGTGGTTTGACATCCGCGCGAGATGATGGGAACAATGAGCAGTTCTTC
.	TRBV24-1	TRBJ2-2	TRBD1	CATSDLGQGNTGELFF	TGTGCCACCAGTGACCTGGGACAGGGGAACACCGGGGAGCTGTTTTTT
many	TRBV24-1	TRBJ2-1	TRBD1	CATSESTGGTYNEQFF	TGTGCCACCAGTGAGTCGACAGGGGGTACCTACAATGAGCAGTTCTTC
few	TRBV28	TRBJ2-1	TRBD2	CASSSQLAGNEAGFF	TGTGCCAGCAGCTCCCAACTAGCGGGCAATGAGGCGGGGTTCTTC
few	TRBV28	TRBJ2-2	.	CASRVGGNTGELFF	TGTGCCAGCAGGGTTGGGGGGAACACCGGGGAGCTGTTTTTT
few	TRBV2	TRBJ1-1	.	CASRRVREGTGAFF	TGTGCCAGCAGGAGAGTCAGGGAAGGCACTGGAGCTTTCTTT
many	TRBV7-6	TRBJ2-5	TRBD1	CASSRGDREETQYF	TGTGCCAGCAGCAGAGGGGACAGGGAAGAGACCCAGTACTTC
few	TRBV13	TRBJ1-2	.	CASSPFERGGYTF	TGTGCCAGCAGCCCCTTTGAAAGAGGTGGCTACACCTTC
many	TRBV13	TRBJ2-3	TRBD2	CASSLYTSGTDTQYF	TGTGCCAGCAGCTTATATACTAGCGGCACAGATACGCAGTATTTT
.	TRBV6-2/TRBV6-3	TRBJ1-3	.	CASSYTGAGLANTIYF	TGTGCCAGCAGTTACACGGGAGCTGGGTTGGCAAACACCATATATTTT
.	TRBV6-1	TRBJ2-1	TRBD1	CASSRDRGFSSYNEQFF	TGTGCCAGCAGTCGGGACAGGGGGTTCAGCTCCTACAATGAGCAGTTCTTC
many	TRBV11-2	TRBJ1-1	.	CASSLFGAGQISQAFF	TGTGCCAGCAGCTTATTTGGTGCAGGGCAGATCTCACAAGCTTTCTTT
many	TRBV27	TRBJ2-7	TRBD1	CASSLWGTGGEQYF	TGTGCCAGCAGTTTGTGGGGGACAGGTGGAGAGCAGTACTTC
.	TRBV11-2	TRBJ2-7	.	CASSLGLEYSVAYEQYF	TGTGCCAGCAGCTTAGGTCTAGAATACAGCGTCGCCTACGAGCAGTACTTC
many	TRBV28	TRBJ1-4	.	CASISTSTNEKLFF	TGTGCCAGCATTTCGACCTCAACTAATGAAAAACTGTTTTTT
few	TRBV6-4	TRBJ2-5	TRBD2	CASSELAGETQYF	TGTGCCAGCAGTGAGTTAGCGGGAGAGACCCAGTACTTC
many	TRBV28	TRBJ2-1	TRBD2	CASSPSGNQANEQFF	TGTGCCAGCAGTCCTAGCGGGAATCAGGCGAATGAGCAGTTCTTC
many	TRBV12-3/TRBV12-4	TRBJ2-1	.	CASSQNRDFNEQFF	TGTGCCAGCAGTCAAAACAGGGACTTCAATGAGCAGTTCTTC
few	TRBV4-3	TRBJ2-1	TRBD2	CASSHSRLGAGAKLIYNEQFF	TGCGCCAGCAGCCACTCACGTCTCGGGGCGGGAGCTAAGTTGATATACAATGAGCAGTTCTTC
few	TRBV18	TRBJ2-1	TRBD1	CASSPPGTGRYEQFF	TGTGCCAGCTCACCACCCGGGACAGGGAGGTATGAGCAGTTCTTC
.	TRBV7-9	TRBJ2-3	TRBD2	CASSTTSGLSTDTQYF	TGTGCCAGCAGCACAACTAGCGGCCTCAGCACAGATACGCAGTATTTT
many	TRBV28	TRBJ1-2	.	CASSTSWGYTF	TGTGCCAGCAGTACCTCCTGGGGCTACACCTTC
.	TRBV7-2	TRBJ2-7	.	CASSLGQLVGEQYF	TGTGCCAGCAGCTTAGGTCAACTAGTCGGTGAGCAGTACTTC
.	TRBV24-1	TRBJ2-1	.	CATSDRPGGSQVEQFF	TGTGCCACCAGTGACAGACCAGGTGGATCCCAGGTTGAGCAGTTCTTC
many	TRBV7-2	TRBJ2-3	.	CASSVVTDTQYF	TGTGCCAGCAGCGTAGTGACAGATACGCAGTATTTT
many	TRBV11-3	TRBJ2-3	TRBD2	CASSLRGRSPDTQYF	TGTGCCAGCAGCTTACGCGGGAGAAGCCCAGATACGCAGTATTTT
many	TRBV27	TRBJ1-1	.	CASSQAREMNTEAFF	TGTGCCAGCAGTCAAGCGAGGGAGATGAACACTGAAGCTTTCTTT
many	TRBV12-5	TRBJ2-5	.	CASGLSQETQYF	TGTGCTAGTGGCCTATCGCAAGAGACCCAGTACTTC
many	TRBV7-3	TRBJ2-3	.	CASSLTGARTDTQYF	TGTGCCAGCAGCTTAACCGGCGCTCGCACAGATACGCAGTATTTT
many	TRBV20-1	TRBJ2-5	.	CSARGVEETQYF	TGCAGTGCTAGAGGCGTGGAAGAGACCCAGTACTTC
many	TRBV28	TRBJ2-5	.	CASRLKETQYF	TGTGCCAGCAGGCTCAAAGAGACCCAGTACTTC
once	TRBV25-1	TRBJ2-7	.	CASSRDIPYEQYF	TGTGCCAGCAGCCGGGACATCCCTTACGAGCAGTACTTC
many	TRBV28	TRBJ2-1	.	CASSAGTNMPSYNEQFF	TGTGCCAGCAGCGCCGGGACAAACATGCCCTCCTACAATGAGCAGTTCTTC
many	TRBV6-5	TRBJ2-7	TRBD1	CASSYSPGGSYEQYF	TGTGCCAGCAGTTACTCTCCAGGGGGATCCTACGAGCAGTACTTC
many	TRBV5-1	TRBJ1-1	TRBD1	CASSLGTGETEAFF	TGCGCCAGCAGCTTGGGGACAGGGGAGACTGAAGCTTTCTTT
many	TRBV7-9	TRBJ2-3	TRBD1	CASSTPQTGIPTDTQYF	TGTGCCAGCAGCACACCCCAGACAGGGATCCCCACAGATACGCAGTATTTT
.	TRBV2	TRBJ2-7	TRBD1	CARQGQGAREQYF	TGTGCCAGGCAAGGACAGGGGGCGCGTGAGCAGTACTTC
.	TRBV7-9	TRBJ2-1	.	CASRWIDEQFF	TGTGCCAGCAGGTGGATTGATGAGCAGTTCTTC
many	TRBV20-1	TRBJ1-5	TRBD1	CSGSAGTGLNQPQHF	TGCAGTGGCTCTGCCGGGACAGGGCTCAATCAGCCCCAGCATTTT
.	TRBV20-1	TRBJ2-7	TRBD2	CSAMRPSGSIYEQYF	TGCAGTGCTATGCGCCCTAGCGGGAGTATCTACGAGCAGTACTTC
.	TRBV7-9	TRBJ2-6	.	CASSEPQEGYSGANVLTF	TGTGCCAGCAGCGAACCGCAGGAGGGATACTCTGGGGCCAACGTCCTGACTTTC
.	TRBV19	TRBJ2-7	TRBD2	CASSPRPRGSGTYEQYF	TGTGCCAGTAGCCCACGCCCTCGGGGTAGCGGGACCTACGAGCAGTACTTC
.	TRBV12-3/TRBV12-4	TRBJ2-3	.	CASSLGGGEDTQYF	TGTGCCAGCAGTTTAGGGGGGGGCGAAGATACGCAGTATTTT
many	TRBV20-1	TRBJ2-5	.	CSAGRESETQYF	TGCAGTGCTGGAAGGGAAAGCGAGACCCAGTACTTC
many	TRBV27	TRBJ2-7	.	CASSPSEAVLEQYF	TGTGCCAGCAGTCCGTCGGAGGCCGTGCTCGAGCAGTACTTC
.	TRBV18	TRBJ2-3	.	CASSPPSRGTDTQYF	TGTGCCAGCTCACCACCATCTCGGGGCACAGATACGCAGTATTTT
.	TRBV5-1	TRBJ1-5	TRBD1	CASSLGGQDNQPQHF	TGCGCCAGCAGCTTGGGTGGACAGGACAATCAGCCCCAGCATTTT